The text below deals with one T cell receptor beta chain. Compared with germline, one end of the junction differs, possibly owing to a read error. This CDR3 region has 11 residues. The V gene's germline CDR1 is ENHRY and CDR2 SYGVKD. The source of the sample is a study of blood T cell repertoires in COVID-19. As for the study in general: Sources were T cells, B-cell-depleted T cells, or PBMCs; the material itself was cDNA or gDNA.

Data came from immunoSEQ multiplex PCR; TCRdb stores just in-frame clones and leaves some out. The profile shows a few hundred thousand clones, approximately 90% of them singletons. Individuals aged about 18 to 89 years were recruited from 24 US areas. The sequenced sample was PBMCs or T cells enriched from blood (not recorded which). This clonotype originated in a young woman who had recovered from COVID-19. The chain combines TRBV10-3 with TRBJ2-3; D remains unclear. The CDR3 DNA reads TGTGCCACCAGTTACACAGATACGCAGTATTTT. This gives the protein CATSYTDTQYF.